The source of this T cell receptor (beta chain) is a study of cytomegalovirus exposure and HLA in healthy donors. Study details: Earlier sequencing of approximately 200 million T cells yielded 90 million to 140 million unique TCR beta sequences.

There are 14 residues in the CDR3. Losses at the gene ends were 10 bases for V and 4 bases for J; bases not matched to a gene: 9. Per germline, CDR1 SEHNR and CDR2 FQNEAQ (reference sequence). This PCR relied on a set of 60 Vbeta primers and 13 Jbeta primers. This table comes from immunoSEQ multiplex PCR, and its TCRdb copy is limited to in-frame clones, with some not included. Among some 140,000 clones listed, over 65% were seen once. Donors had nominal health at sampling but likely had unrecorded immune exposures. General study findings and limits: Exclusion as indistinguishable affected some V segments, including TRBV6-2 and TRBV6-3. Analysis was carried out at a later point, and it linked a missense DCLRE1C variant to TCR beta V- and J-gene trimming.

Comments on this clone: Its antigen is not known.

The receptor's source is a woman aged 40 to 50 in good health and CMV-seronegative. What was sequenced was PBMCs. The V gene is TRBV7-9, the J gene TRBJ2-1, with 8 bases that match TRBD2. The CDR3 loop is CATGGGPYYNEQFF. The CDR3 DNA follows: TGTGCCACCGGGGGGGGGCCTTATTACAATGAGCAGTTCTTC.